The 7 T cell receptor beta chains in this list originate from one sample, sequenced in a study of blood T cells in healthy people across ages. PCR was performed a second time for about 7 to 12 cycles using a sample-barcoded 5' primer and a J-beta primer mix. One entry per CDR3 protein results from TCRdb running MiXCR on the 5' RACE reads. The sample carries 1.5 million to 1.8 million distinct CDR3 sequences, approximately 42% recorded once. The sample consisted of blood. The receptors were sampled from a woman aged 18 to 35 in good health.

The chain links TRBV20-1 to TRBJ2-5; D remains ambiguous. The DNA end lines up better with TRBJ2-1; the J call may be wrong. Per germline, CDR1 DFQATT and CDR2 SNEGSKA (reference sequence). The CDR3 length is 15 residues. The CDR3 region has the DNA TGCAGTGCTAGAAAGTGGACCGAAGTTGAAGAGACCCAGTTCTTC. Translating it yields CSARKWTEVEETQFF.

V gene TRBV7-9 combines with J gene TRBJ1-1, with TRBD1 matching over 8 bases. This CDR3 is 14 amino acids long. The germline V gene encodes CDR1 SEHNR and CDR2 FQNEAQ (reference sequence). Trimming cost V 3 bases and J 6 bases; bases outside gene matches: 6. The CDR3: CASSLGQVTSEAFF. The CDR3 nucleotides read TGTGCCAGCAGCTTGGGACAGGTAACTTCTGAAGCTTTCTTT. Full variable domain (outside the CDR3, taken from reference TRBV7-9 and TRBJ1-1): DTGVSQNPRHKITKRGQNVTFRCDPISEHNRLYWYRQTLGQGPEFLTYFQNEAQLEKSRLLSDRFSAERPKGSFSTLEIQRTEQGDSAMYLCASSLGQVTSEAFFGQGTRLTVV.

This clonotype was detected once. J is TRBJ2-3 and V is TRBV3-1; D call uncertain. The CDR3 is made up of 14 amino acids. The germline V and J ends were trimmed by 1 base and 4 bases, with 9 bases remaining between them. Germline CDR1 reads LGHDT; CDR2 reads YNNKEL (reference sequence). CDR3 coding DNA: TGTGCCAGCAGCCAAGCGATCAGCTCAGATACGCAGTATTTT. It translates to CASSQAISSDTQYF.

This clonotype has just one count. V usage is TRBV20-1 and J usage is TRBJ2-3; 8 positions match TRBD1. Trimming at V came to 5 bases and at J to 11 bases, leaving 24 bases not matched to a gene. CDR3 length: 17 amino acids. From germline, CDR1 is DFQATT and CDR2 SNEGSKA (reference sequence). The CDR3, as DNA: TGCAGTGCTCACACTACAGGGCGCGAGGGTGGGACAGGAGGGCAGTATTTT. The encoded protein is CSAHTTGREGGTGGQYF.

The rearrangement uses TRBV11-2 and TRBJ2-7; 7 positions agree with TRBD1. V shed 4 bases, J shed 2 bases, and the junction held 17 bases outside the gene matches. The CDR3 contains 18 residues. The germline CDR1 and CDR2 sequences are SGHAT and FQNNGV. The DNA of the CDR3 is TGTGCCAGCAGCTCCCTATTTGACAGGGCTGCTAACCCCTACGAGCAGTACTTC. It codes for CASSSLFDRAANPYEQYF. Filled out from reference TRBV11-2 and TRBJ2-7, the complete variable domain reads EAGVAQSPRYKIIEKRQSVAFWCNPISGHATLYWYQQILGQGPKLLIQFQNNGVVDDSQLPKDRFSAERLKGVDSTLKIQPAKLEDSAVYLCASSSLFDRAANPYEQYFGPGTRLTVT.

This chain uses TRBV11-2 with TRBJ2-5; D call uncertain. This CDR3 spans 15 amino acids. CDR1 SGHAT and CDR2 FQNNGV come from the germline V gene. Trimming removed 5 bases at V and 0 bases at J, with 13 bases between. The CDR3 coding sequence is TGTGCCAGCAGCACTATTAAGGGCCACCAAGAGACCCAGTACTTC. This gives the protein CASSTIKGHQETQYF.

Here the CDR3 DNA reads TGTGCCAGCTCGCCAGGATCCAAGAATCAGCCCCAGCATTTT. This gives the protein CASSPGSKNQPQHF. The genes are TRBV18 and TRBJ1-5, with D hard to call. The CDR3 contains 14 residues. Germline assignment: CDR1 KGHSH and CDR2 LQKENI. V was cut by 6 bases and J by 4 bases, with 13 bases left in between.